This paragraph covers one T cell receptor beta chain sequence. The V gene's germline CDR1 is MNHEY and CDR2 SVGAGI. The germline V and J ends were trimmed by 6 bases and 0 bases, with 8 bases remaining between them. The CDR3 sequence is 13 residues long. This record belongs to a study of cytomegalovirus exposure and HLA in healthy donors. PCR used 60 Vbeta primers and 13 Jbeta primers. This table comes from immunoSEQ multiplex PCR, and its TCRdb copy is limited to in-frame clones, with some not included. The sample records 150,000 to 200,000 clones, roughly four fifths being singletons. The sample taken for sequencing was PBMCs. The clonotype comes from a man aged 45-60 years in good health and CMV-seropositive. The chain employs TRBV6-5 and TRBJ1-2; weak D call: TRBD1 (5 bases). The CDR3 sequence: CASRMTANYGYTF. CDR3 coding DNA: TGTGCCAGCAGAATGACAGCTAACTATGGCTACACCTTC.